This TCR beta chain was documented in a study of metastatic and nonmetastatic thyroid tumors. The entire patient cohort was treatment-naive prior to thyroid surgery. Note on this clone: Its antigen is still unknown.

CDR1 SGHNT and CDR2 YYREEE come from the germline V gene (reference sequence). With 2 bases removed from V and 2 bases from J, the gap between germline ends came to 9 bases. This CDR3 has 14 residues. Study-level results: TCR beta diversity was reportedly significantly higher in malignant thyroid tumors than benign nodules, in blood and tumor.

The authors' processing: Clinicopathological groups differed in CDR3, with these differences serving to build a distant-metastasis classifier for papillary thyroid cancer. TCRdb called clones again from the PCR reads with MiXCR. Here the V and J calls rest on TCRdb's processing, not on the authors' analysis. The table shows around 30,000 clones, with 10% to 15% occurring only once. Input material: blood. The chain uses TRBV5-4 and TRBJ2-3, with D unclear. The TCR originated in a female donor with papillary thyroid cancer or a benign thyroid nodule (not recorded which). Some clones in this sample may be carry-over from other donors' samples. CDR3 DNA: TGTGCCAGCAGCTTCTCCGCGGTCACAGATACGCAGTATTTT. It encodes CASSFSAVTDTQYF.